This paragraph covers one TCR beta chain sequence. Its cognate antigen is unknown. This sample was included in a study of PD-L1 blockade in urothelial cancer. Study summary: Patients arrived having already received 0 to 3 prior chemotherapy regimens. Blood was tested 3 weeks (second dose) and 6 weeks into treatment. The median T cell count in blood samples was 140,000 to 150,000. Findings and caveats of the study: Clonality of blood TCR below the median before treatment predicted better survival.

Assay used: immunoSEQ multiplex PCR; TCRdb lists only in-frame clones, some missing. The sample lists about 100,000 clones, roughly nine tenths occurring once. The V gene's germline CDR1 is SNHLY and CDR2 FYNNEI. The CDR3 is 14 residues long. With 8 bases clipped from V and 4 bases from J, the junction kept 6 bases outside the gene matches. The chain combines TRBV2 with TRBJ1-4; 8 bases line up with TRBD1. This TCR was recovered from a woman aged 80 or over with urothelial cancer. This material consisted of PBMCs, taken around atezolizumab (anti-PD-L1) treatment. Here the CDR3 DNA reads TGTGCCAGCTATACAGGGGGTCTTAATGAAAAACTGTTTTTT. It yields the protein CASYTGGLNEKLFF.